This T cell receptor (beta chain) is drawn from a study of T-cell reconstitution after alpha-beta-depleted transplantation in children. This CDR3 contains 16 residues. CDR1 is LGHDT and CDR2 is YNNKEL in the germline V gene (reference sequence). With V trimmed by 6 bases and J by 0 bases, 7 bases remained unmatched. The library targeted TCRbeta and was prepared with unique molecular identifiers. In TCRdb, the PCR reads were re-called with MiXCR into one record per CDR3 protein. The sample shows some 530,000 distinct CDR3 sequences, 9.5% to 15% of them seen only once. Ten or more counts support this clonotype.

The specimen was PBMCs from the stem cell graft donor, collected from the stem cell graft. The chain has TRBV3-1 and TRBJ2-2, with TRBD1 identical over 7 bases. The receptor's source is a human donor who donated a stem cell graft to a child with combined immunodeficiency. CDR3 sequence: CASRPRGTANTGELFF. CDR3 DNA sequence: TGTGCCAGCAGACCTAGAGGGACAGCGAACACCGGGGAGCTGTTTTTT.